The sample holds a few counts of the clone carrying this T cell receptor (beta chain). The time point here: newly diagnosed GD, antithyroid drugs for less than 3 months. RNA extracted from PBMCs served as the sequencing template. CDR3 length: 15 amino acids. V shed 2 bases and J shed 0 bases, with 7 bases lying between them. Germline V gives CDR1 SEHNR, CDR2 FQNEAQ (reference sequence). These data originate in a study of regulatory T cells in long-lasting Graves disease. With iRepertoire HTBI primers and Arm-PCR of CDR3 regions, TCR beta libraries were built. One entry per CDR3 protein, called by TCRdb with MiXCR from the multiplex PCR reads. The sample lists around 500,000 distinct CDR3 sequences, about 16% occurring once. The same data also went into a second study, on T cells in Graves' hyperthyroidism and ophthalmopathy. Per that paper: The HTBI primer set was used in a first-round RT-PCR of the TCR CDR3.

The chain employs TRBV7-9 and TRBJ1-4; D gene unclear. This receptor was identified in a woman aged 35-65 years with Graves disease. The source material was peripheral blood mononuclear cells (PBMCs), sampled at new diagnosis, from a patient treated with antithyroid drugs. The DNA of the CDR3 is TGTGCCAGCAGCTTAAAGACACCAACTAATGAAAAACTGTTTTTT. It translates to CASSLKTPTNEKLFF.